The entry below describes one T cell receptor beta chain. The specificity of this receptor is unknown. Base-call qualities are not available, and no considerably larger clone is one nucleotide away. CDR1 LNHDA and CDR2 SQIVND are derived from the germline V gene (reference sequence). Reading from cysteine to phenylalanine, the CDR3 counts 14 amino acids. The retained sequence is limited to the CDR3, 42 bases, with the frame set at the first base. V lost 3 bases and J lost 3 bases, and the count of bases not matched to a germline gene is 5. Library preparation used the immunoSEQ multiplex PCR assay. For most patients, genomic DNA was isolated using the Qiagen DNeasy Blood and Tissue Kit and was shipped frozen to Adaptive Biotechnologies for TCR sequencing. Adaptive Biotechnologies carried out high-throughput TCR-beta CDR3 sequencing of genomic DNA for most patients. As for the original processing: TCR sequencing data for approximately 17 patients were retrieved from Adaptive's ImmunoSEQ software; three other patients were processed with MiXCR and VDJtools. To correct CD4 versus CD8 sorting errors, any sequence found in both subsets at a frequency ratio below 5:1 was removed. Because the origin of CDR3 nucleotide sequences shared between donor and recipient could not be assigned, those sequences were removed. To count as alloreactive, a clone needed at least 2-fold expansion over unstimulated cells and a minimum CFSE-low frequency of 0.002% (template counts) or 0.001% (read counts). Mappable clones were those detected in sequenced pre-transplant spleen, lymph node, or MLR CFSE-low populations of the donor or recipient. The cumulative frequency of alloreactive clones was calculated as a percentage of all sequences, weighted by copy number. TCRdb limited this immuneACCESS table to in-frame rearrangements with V and J called. A share of clones is missing; checked studies link under half to unresolved V genes, and the rest is unexplained. Clone size and V and J calls were adopted from that table, with D and trimming inferred from the DNA. Within this sample are 85,000 to 100,000 clones, with around 93% of them counted one time only. 1.5% to 2.5% of the sample comes from the top ten.

The sample comes from a study of graft-versus-host responses after intestinal transplantation (dated by TCRdb to about 2021). Some background on the complete study: The transplants that recipients got were multivisceral, liver-intestinal, or isolated intestinal. Alloreactive clones were identified by sequencing pre-transplant mixed lymphocyte reaction products and comparing these products with unstimulated pre-transplant donor and recipient T cells. Rather than going through the commercial service, samples from a few later patients were sequenced in-house on an Illumina MiSeq and processed with MiXCR. After intestinal transplantation, graft-versus-host and host-versus-graft alloreactive T cell clones in the graft, circulation and bone marrow were tracked using bulk TCR-beta CDR3 sequencing. Of the roughly 24 intestinal transplant recipients enrolled in the cohort, one of whom was a retransplant, a few patients without pretransplant specimens were excluded. A peak of at least 4% donor T cells among recipient peripheral blood mononuclear cells was the definition used for donor T cell macrochimerism. Every recipient was given anti-thymocyte globulin induction, then maintenance tacrolimus and steroids for roughly 3 years.

In light of the paper, this sample's time point label describes: cells obtained before transplantation from donor or recipient. CD3+CD4+ and CD3+CD8+ populations were FACS-sorted from unstimulated pre-transplant donor and recipient cells taken from spleen or lymph nodes. Overall study results and their limits: In the allografts of patients with donor T cell macrochimerism, GvH to HvG T cell clonal ratios were high. GvH clones were found in recipient bone marrow, and some of the GvH clones appeared earlier in ileal mucosa or blood, which is consistent with an intestinal mucosal origin. Early after transplant, peak levels of circulating GvH clones were associated with declines in HvG clones. Conclusions were limited by the relatively low number and heterogeneity of intestinal transplant patients.

This TCR was recovered from a human donor who received an intestinal transplant. The input for sequencing was unstimulated CD8+ T cells sorted from spleen or lymph node cells, taken before intestinal transplant. The sequence joins TRBV19 to TRBJ2-7, and 7 junctional nucleotides match TRBD1. The CDR3 is CASSISQGVYEQYF. The DNA sequence reads TGTGCCAGTAGTATTAGTCAGGGGGTCTACGAGCAGTACTTC.